Following are 10 T cell receptor beta chains from one sample sequenced in a study of cytomegalovirus exposure and HLA in healthy donors. The assay was immunoSEQ multiplex PCR, and TCRdb's table has in-frame clones only and misses some. The sample carries approximately 200,000 clones, 84% recorded once. Material: PBMCs. The source of these receptors is a man between 18 and 29 years old in good health and CMV-seropositive.

Ten or more counts support this clone. The rearrangement joins TRBV4-3 to TRBJ2-1; D is possibly TRBD2 (5 bases). From germline, CDR1 is LGHNA and CDR2 YSLEER. The CDR3 contains 16 residues. The V and J ends lost 0 bases and 0 bases respectively, with 9 bases between them. This CDR3 reads CASSQDGSGSYNEQFF. The CDR3 region has the DNA TGCGCCAGCAGCCAAGATGGGAGCGGCTCCTACAATGAGCAGTTCTTC.

V and J are TRBV10-3 and TRBJ2-6, with 9 bases lining up with TRBD1. CDR3 size: 16 residues. After removal of 4 bases from V and 2 bases from J, the junction contained 3 bases not matched to a gene. The germline CDR1 and CDR2 sequences are ENHRY and SYGVKD. The CDR3 coding sequence is TGTGCCATCAGTGGGGGACAGGGAACTGGGGCCAACGTCCTGACTTTC. Protein sequence: CAISGGQGTGANVLTF.

This chain joins TRBV11-2 and TRBJ1-2; no firm D call. Germline CDR1 SGHAT, CDR2 FQNNGV. The CDR3 runs 13 residues. The V end was cut by 0 bases, the J end by 8 bases, with 10 bases between. The CDR3 is CASSLDWQAGYTF. The CDR3 nucleotides read TGTGCCAGCAGCTTAGATTGGCAGGCCGGCTACACCTTC. Full variable domain (remainder filled in from reference TRBV11-2 and TRBJ1-2): EAGVAQSPRYKIIEKRQSVAFWCNPISGHATLYWYQQILGQGPKLLIQFQNNGVVDDSQLPKDRFSAERLKGVDSTLKIQPAKLEDSAVYLCASSLDWQAGYTFGSGTRLTVV.

The gene calls are TRBV6-6 and TRBJ1-1; 7 bases fit TRBD1. CDR3 size: 13 residues. V dropped 6 bases and J dropped 4; count of bases not matched to a gene: 5. Germline V gene sequence: CDR1 MNHNY, CDR2 SVGAGI (reference sequence). The CDR3 DNA is TGTGCCAGCAGCAACAGGGGCGGCACTGAAGCTTTCTTT. This gives the protein CASSNRGGTEAFF.

This CDR3 reads CASSLGWSGSDTQYF. CDR3 nucleotide sequence: TGCGCCAGCAGCCTGGGGTGGTCGGGGTCAGATACGCAGTATTTT. This sequence joins TRBV5-1 and TRBJ2-3; weak D call: TRBD2 (5 bases). This CDR3 has 15 amino acids. CDR1 and CDR2 from the germline V gene are SGHRS and YFSETQ. Trimming stripped 4 bases from V and 4 bases from J, with 16 bases between.

A remark on this clone: Other DNA sequences from this sample encode an identical CDR3 as well. The chain has TRBV18 and TRBJ2-3; 8 bases match TRBD2. There are 15 residues in the CDR3. J gave up 4 bases and V 2 bases, and 5 bases lay outside the gene matches. Per the germline V gene, CDR1 is KGHSH and CDR2 is LQKENI. The CDR3 DNA follows: TGTGCCAGCTCACCAGGGCTAGCGGGCGCAGATACGCAGTATTTT. Its translation is CASSPGLAGADTQYF.

J is TRBJ2-1 and V is TRBV27; TRBD2 agrees at 14 bases. With V trimmed by 6 bases and J by 8 bases, 6 bases remained unmatched. Germline CDR1 MNHEY, CDR2 SMNVEV (reference sequence). This CDR3 is built from 15 residues. The CDR3 nucleotides are TGTGCCAGCAGCAAGGGACTAGCGGGGGAGGATGAGCAGTTCTTC. This sequence encodes CASSKGLAGEDEQFF.

The chain is built from TRBV5-1 and TRBJ1-4; 8 bases align to TRBD1. V gave up 2 bases and J gave up 8 bases; unmatched junction bases: 5. Per the germline V gene, CDR1 is SGHRS and CDR2 is YFSETQ. CDR3 length: 14 amino acids. CDR3 in amino acids: CASSFGQGREKLFF. CDR3 bases: TGCGCCAGCAGCTTCGGACAGGGAAGAGAAAAACTGTTTTTT.

The rearrangement links TRBV4-2 to TRBJ1-2; maybe TRBD1 (5 bases). V was clipped by 4 bases and J by 6 bases, with 18 bases between them. The germline CDR1 and CDR2 sequences are LGHNA and YNFKEQ. The CDR3 covers 15 residues. CDR3 DNA: TGTGCCAGCAGCCGAGTAAATCAGGGATCGCATGGCTACACCTTC. It yields the protein CASSRVNQGSHGYTF.

The chain links TRBV7-2 to TRBJ2-5, with 10 bases identical to TRBD2. CDR1 is SGHTA and CDR2 is FQGNSA in the germline V gene. V lost 5 bases, J lost 0 bases, and 6 bases stayed unmatched. The CDR3 runs to 16 residues. The CDR3 region is CASSLELAGYQETQYF. CDR3 DNA sequence: TGTGCCAGCAGCCTTGAACTAGCGGGGTACCAAGAGACCCAGTACTTC.